This entry lists 5 T cell receptor beta chains sequenced from one sample in a study of blood T cell repertoires in COVID-19. Repertoires were generated with immunoSEQ multiplex PCR, while TCRdb's copy carries only in-frame clones and drops some. The repertoire consists of roughly 250,000 clones, with around nine tenths occurring once and the leading ten covering under 2.5%. Sequencing was carried out using PBMCs or T cells enriched from blood (not recorded which). These receptor sequences come from a woman under 30 who had recovered from COVID-19.

The J gene is TRBJ2-3, the V gene TRBV7-3; 9 nucleotides line up with TRBD2. V dropped 6 bases and J dropped 3; count of bases not matched to a gene: 1. There are 13 residues in the CDR3. Germline V lookup: CDR1 SGHTA, CDR2 FQGTGA. CDR3 bases: TGTGCCAGCAGAACTAGCGGGACAGATACGCAGTATTTT. Amino acids: CASRTSGTDTQYF.

The CDR3 loop is CASRQTGNYGYTF. CDR3 coding DNA: TGCGCCAGCAGGCAGACAGGGAACTATGGCTACACCTTC. The chain uses TRBV4-1 and TRBJ1-2; 7 bases are shared with TRBD1. The V gene's germline CDR1 is MGHRA and CDR2 YSYEKL. This CDR3 is built from 13 residues. J was trimmed by 2 bases and V by 6 bases; bases with no gene match: 3.

The chain employs TRBV20-1 and TRBJ2-7; 11 positions agree with TRBD2. Per the germline V gene, CDR1 is DFQATT and CDR2 is SNEGSKA (reference sequence). The CDR3 extends over 15 amino acids. Losses at the gene ends were 3 bases for V and 5 bases for J; bases not matched to a gene: 9. The DNA of the CDR3 is TGCAGTGCTAGTAAGTTGACTAGCGGGATCGACGAGCAGTACTTC. This translates into CSASKLTSGIDEQYF.

This clone appeared a few times. This chain uses TRBV27 with TRBJ1-2, with D unresolved. The V gene lost 6 bases and the J gene lost 0 bases, with 11 bases spanning the gap. This CDR3 comprises 14 residues. Germline CDR1 reads MNHEY; CDR2 reads SMNVEV (reference sequence). CDR3 DNA: TGTGCCAGCAGACGCGTGGGAGCTAACTATGGCTACACCTTC. It encodes CASRRVGANYGYTF.

The chain joins TRBV10-3 to TRBJ1-2; D not certain. The ends were cut back, 4 bases at V and 8 bases at J, with 20 bases in the middle. This CDR3 region has 15 residues. Germline CDR1 reads ENHRY; CDR2 reads SYGVKD. In DNA, the CDR3 is TGTGCCATCAGTGGGGCAGGATCGTTTGGGGAGGGCTACACCTTC. Its translation: CAISGAGSFGEGYTF.